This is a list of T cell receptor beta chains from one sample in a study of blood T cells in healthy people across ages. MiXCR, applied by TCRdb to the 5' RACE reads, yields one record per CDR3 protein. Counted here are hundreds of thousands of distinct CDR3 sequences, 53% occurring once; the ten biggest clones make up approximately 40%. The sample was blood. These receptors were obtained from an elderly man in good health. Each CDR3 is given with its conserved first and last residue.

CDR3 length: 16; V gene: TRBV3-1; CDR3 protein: CASSPRKRQNTGERFF
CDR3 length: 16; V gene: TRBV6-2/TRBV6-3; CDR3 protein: CASSYGTSGLYNEQFF
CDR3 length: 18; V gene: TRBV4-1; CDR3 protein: CASSQDPAGAQNTGELFF
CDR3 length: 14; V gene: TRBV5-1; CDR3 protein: CASRPYQGHNEQFF
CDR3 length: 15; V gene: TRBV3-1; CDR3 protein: CASGLAGGFTDTQYF
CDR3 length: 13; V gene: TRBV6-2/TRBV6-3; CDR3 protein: CVSSYSKATEQFF
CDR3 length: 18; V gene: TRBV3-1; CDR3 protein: CASSQRSRTSERGRYAYF
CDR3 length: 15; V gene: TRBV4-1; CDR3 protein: CASSPGTVRAYEQYF
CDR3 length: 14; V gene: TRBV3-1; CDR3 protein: CASSPNFKQETQYF
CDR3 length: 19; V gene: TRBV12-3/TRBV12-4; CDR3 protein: CASSYTGTAIFSGANVLTF
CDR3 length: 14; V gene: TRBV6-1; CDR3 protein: CACSEALRGAGYTF
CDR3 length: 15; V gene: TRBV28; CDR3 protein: CASTPRGGVRNEQFF